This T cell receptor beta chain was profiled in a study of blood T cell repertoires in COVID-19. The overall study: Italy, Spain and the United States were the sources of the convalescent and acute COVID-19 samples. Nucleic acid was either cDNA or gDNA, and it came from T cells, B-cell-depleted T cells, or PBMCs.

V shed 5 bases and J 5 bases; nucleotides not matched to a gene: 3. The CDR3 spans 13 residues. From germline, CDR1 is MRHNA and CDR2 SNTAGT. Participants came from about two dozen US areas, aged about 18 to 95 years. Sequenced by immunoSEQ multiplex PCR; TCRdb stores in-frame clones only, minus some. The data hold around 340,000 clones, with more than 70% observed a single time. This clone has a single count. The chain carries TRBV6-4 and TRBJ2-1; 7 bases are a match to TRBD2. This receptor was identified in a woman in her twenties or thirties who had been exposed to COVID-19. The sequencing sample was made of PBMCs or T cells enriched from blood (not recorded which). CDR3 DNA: TGTGCCAGCAGTACGACTAGCAACAATGAGCAGTTCTTC. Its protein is CASSTTSNNEQFF.